This TCR beta chain was profiled in a study of low-dose radiotherapy and immunotherapy resistance in tumors. This clonotype appeared many times. Covering alpha and beta chains, TRAV- and TRBV-specific primers were used for the first-strand cDNA. Amplification of TCRs used a constant-region primer and V-primer adapter for about 20 PCR cycles. One entry per CDR3 protein, called by TCRdb with MiXCR from the reads. The sample lists tens of thousands of distinct CDR3 sequences; about 20% were seen once. Looked up from germline, CDR1 is SGHRS and CDR2 is YFSETQ. The CDR3 spans 15 residues. J was trimmed by 4 bases and V by 5 bases; bases with no gene match: 8. Specified time point: after trial treatment. Treatment noted: LDRT plus nivolumab, ipilimumab, low-dose cyclophosphamide and aspirin (RACIN trial).

This sequence was found in a female donor with ovarian cancer. This chain uses TRBV5-1 with TRBJ2-1; 8 bases line up with TRBD2. Here the sequenced sample was PBMCs, taken after low-dose radiotherapy plus immunotherapy. The CDR3 reads CASRGLGGAYNEQFF. CDR3 in DNA: TGCGCCAGCAGGGGACTAGGAGGAGCTTACAATGAGCAGTTCTTC.